What follows are 16 T cell receptor beta chains derived from one specimen sequenced in a study of T-cell memory formation after mild COVID-19. TCRdb re-analysed the 5' RACE reads in MiXCR, keeping a single row per CDR3 protein. The table has around 150,000 distinct CDR3 sequences, 31% seen once. Sequences were obtained from PBMCs or a T cell subset sorted from them (not recorded which). Receptors originate from an adult woman who had mild COVID-19 (a few samples of this study predate the infection). Cell type and time point are not known.

This rearrangement joins TRBV19 to TRBJ2-7, with D perhaps given as TRBD1 or TRBD2 (5 bases each). This CDR3 region has 15 residues. Trimming took off 4 bases at V and 7 bases at J, with 20 bases between the two ends. Looked up from germline, CDR1 is LNHDA and CDR2 is SQIVND (reference sequence). The CDR3 loop is CASSTGTKGNREQYF. In nucleotides, the CDR3 is TGTGCCAGTAGTACGGGAACGAAGGGGAATAGAGAGCAGTACTTC.

This clonotype was observed a few times. The chain couples TRBV6-2 or TRBV6-3 to TRBJ1-1, with TRBD1 identical over 7 bases. Trimming took 1 base from V and 5 from J; bases not matched to a gene: 7. The germline V gene has CDR1 MNHEY and CDR2 SVGEGT. The CDR3 is 15 amino acids. CDR3 coding DNA: TGTGCCAGCAGTTACTGGGTAGGGGGCTCTACTGAAGCTTTCTTT. Its protein is CASSYWVGGSTEAFF.

The table lists this clonotype with a few counts. The chain joins TRBV4-1 to TRBJ1-2, with D possibly TRBD1 on 6 matching bases. The CDR3 runs 16 residues. Per germline, CDR1 MGHRA and CDR2 YSYEKL. V dropped 0 bases and J dropped 4 bases, with 15 bases sitting between them. In DNA form, the CDR3 reads TGCGCCAGCAGCCAAGATACCAGCACGGGGGCCTATGGCTACACCTTC. Its translation: CASSQDTSTGAYGYTF.

V gene TRBV7-2 combines with J gene TRBJ2-5; maybe TRBD1 (6 bases). The CDR3 contains 14 residues. Trimming shortened V by 5 bases and J by 1 base, and 11 bases separated the two germline ends. Germline lookup yields CDR1 SGHTA and CDR2 FQGNSA. CDR3 amino acids: CASSQGGVQETQYF. As DNA, the CDR3 is TGTGCCAGCAGCCAAGGGGGTGTCCAAGAGACCCAGTACTTC.

This clonotype was found a few times. This rearrangement joins TRBV29-1 to TRBJ2-7, with a tentative D call TRBD1 (6 bases). The length of the CDR3 is 15 residues. The V gene's germline CDR1 is SQVTM and CDR2 ANQGSEA. V was clipped by 6 bases and J by 2 bases, with 20 bases between them. CDR3 bases: TGCAGCGTCCTCGGGTCCGGGACACCAGCCTACGAGCAGTACTTC. This gives the protein CSVLGSGTPAYEQYF.

This clonotype was picked up a small number of times. The chain has TRBV12-3 or TRBV12-4 and TRBJ1-1; perhaps TRBD1 as D (6 bases). The germline V and J ends were trimmed by 6 bases and 5 bases, with 22 bases remaining between them. CDR3 size: 16 residues. CDR3 DNA sequence: TGTGCCAGCAGCCCCGCCGGAGGGGGGGGCGGAACTGAAGCTTTCTTT. It encodes CASSPAGGGGGTEAFF.

The chain recombines TRBV20-1 with TRBJ2-1, with 7 bases aligning to TRBD2. Germline lookup yields CDR1 DFQATT and CDR2 SNEGSKA (reference sequence). This CDR3 has 17 residues. The V and J ends lost 0 bases and 8 bases, in that order; junction bases with no gene match: 16. The CDR3 reads CSARDQTGGTKIYEQFF. In nucleotides, the CDR3 is TGCAGTGCTAGAGATCAAACAGGTGGGACTAAAATCTATGAGCAGTTCTTC.

The chain employs TRBV29-1 and TRBJ2-7; 8 bases match TRBD2. Per germline, CDR1 SQVTM and CDR2 ANQGSEA. This CDR3 has 15 amino acids. V gave up 4 bases and J gave up 2 bases; unmatched junction bases: 10. The CDR3 nucleotides are TGCAGCGTTGTAACTAGCGGATACACGACCTACGAGCAGTACTTC. Its protein is CSVVTSGYTTYEQYF.

This clonotype was seen ten or more times. V gene TRBV5-1 combines with J gene TRBJ1-2; the D gene is possibly TRBD1 (5 bases). Germline V gene sequence: CDR1 SGHRS, CDR2 YFSETQ. The CDR3 loop spans 14 amino acids. V lost 4 bases to trimming and J lost 5 bases, with 15 bases between them. CDR3 amino acids: CASSALRDGYGYTF. The CDR3 DNA follows: TGCGCCAGCAGCGCCCTCAGGGATGGGTATGGCTACACCTTC.

This clonotype was counted a few times. The chain is built from TRBV6-5 and TRBJ2-5; D not certain. Germline CDR1 is MNHEY and CDR2 is SVGAGI. V shed 10 bases and J shed 2 bases, with 11 bases lying between them. The length of the CDR3 is 12 residues. DNA for the CDR3: TGTGCCATCGGTTCGCCTCAAGAGACCCAGTACTTC. Translation: CAIGSPQETQYF.

This clonotype was seen a few times. The chain carries TRBV9 and TRBJ2-5; D call uncertain. V was cut by 3 bases and J by 5 bases, with 8 bases left in between. This CDR3 contains 12 residues. From germline, CDR1 is SGDLS and CDR2 YYNGEE. For the CDR3, the DNA is TGTGCCAGCAGCGCCGTGGGGGAGACCCAGTACTTC. Translation: CASSAVGETQYF.

This clonotype was detected only once. The genes are TRBV12-3 or TRBV12-4 and TRBJ2-7; 9 bases align to TRBD2. This CDR3 spans 10 amino acids. Trimming removed 6 bases from V and 12 bases from J; junction bases left unmatched: 3. The CDR3 DNA sequence: TGTGCCAGCAGCGGACTAGCGATGTACTTC. As protein: CASSGLAMYF.

This clonotype came up many times. The V gene is TRBV10-3, the J gene TRBJ1-4; D uncertain. Between the trimmed V and J ends, which lost 2 bases and 7 bases, there was a span of 8 bases. The CDR3 sequence is 13 residues long. In germline, CDR1 is ENHRY, CDR2 SYGVKD. In nucleotides, the CDR3 is TGTGCCATCAGTGAGCCGAGGCGTGAAAAACTGTTTTTT. Its translation: CAISEPRREKLFF.

This chain joins TRBV5-1 and TRBJ2-3; D might be TRBD2 (6 bases). The V end was cut by 5 bases, the J end by 7 bases, with 20 bases between. The CDR3 is 15 amino acids. Looked up from germline, CDR1 is SGHRS and CDR2 is YFSETQ. CDR3 protein: CASSPPGGQGYTQYF. CDR3 sequence (DNA): TGCGCCAGCAGTCCGCCCGGGGGTCAGGGATATACGCAGTATTTT.

This clonotype has only a few counts. The chain has TRBV3-1 and TRBJ2-7; 7 bases are a match to TRBD2. This CDR3 contains 18 residues. V dropped 4 bases and J dropped 2; count of bases not matched to a gene: 17. Per the germline V gene, CDR1 is LGHDT and CDR2 is YNNKEL (reference sequence). CDR3 DNA sequence: TGTGCCAGCAGCCCATTTGGGAGGGCGGGGGAACTAACCTACGAGCAGTACTTC. Amino acid sequence: CASSPFGRAGELTYEQYF.

This CDR3 is CSSSGTPTSHNYGYTF. The DNA for the CDR3 is TGCAGCTCCTCCGGGACACCCACTTCTCACAACTATGGCTACACCTTC. This chain joins TRBV29-1 and TRBJ1-2, with D possibly TRBD1 on 6 matching bases. This CDR3 contains 16 residues. Germline V gives CDR1 SQVTM, CDR2 ANQGSEA. Trimming cost V 8 bases and J 2 bases, with 24 bases left between them.